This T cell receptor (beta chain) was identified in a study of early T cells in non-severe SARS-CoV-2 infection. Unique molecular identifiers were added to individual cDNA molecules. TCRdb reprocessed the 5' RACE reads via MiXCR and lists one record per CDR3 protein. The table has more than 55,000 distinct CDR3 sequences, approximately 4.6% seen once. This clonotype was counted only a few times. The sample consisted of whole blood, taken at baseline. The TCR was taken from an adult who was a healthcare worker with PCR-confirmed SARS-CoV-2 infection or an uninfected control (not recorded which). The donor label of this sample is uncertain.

CDR3 in DNA: TGCGCCAGCAGCCAAGAGAAAAGGGACAGTCTCCTCACTGAAGCTTTCTTT. Protein product: CASSQEKRDSLLTEAFF. The chain couples TRBV4-3 to TRBJ1-1, with TRBD1 matching over 7 bases. Losses at the gene ends were 0 bases for V and 4 bases for J; bases not matched to a gene: 11. Germline CDR1 reads LGHNA; CDR2 reads YSLEER. The CDR3 is 17 residues long.